This TCR beta chain comes out of a study of T-cell reconstitution after alpha-beta-depleted transplantation in children. Trimming cost V 4 bases and J 5 bases, with 16 bases left between them. This CDR3 is built from 15 residues. This clonotype was counted many times. Library preparation (for TCRbeta) was performed with unique molecular identifiers. TCRdb reanalysed the PCR reads using MiXCR and keeps one entry per CDR3 protein. This table holds around 370,000 distinct CDR3 sequences, about 9.4% found once. This receptor was identified in a human donor who donated a stem cell graft to a child with acute lymphoblastic leukemia. The V and J genes are TRBV12-3 or TRBV12-4 and TRBJ2-3; D possibly matches TRBD1 or TRBD2 (7 bases each). The source was PBMCs from the stem cell graft donor, collected from the stem cell graft. The CDR3 sequence is CASSSRGGAGDTQYF. The CDR3 coding sequence is TGTGCCAGCAGTTCCAGGGGGGGGGCAGGAGATACGCAGTATTTT.